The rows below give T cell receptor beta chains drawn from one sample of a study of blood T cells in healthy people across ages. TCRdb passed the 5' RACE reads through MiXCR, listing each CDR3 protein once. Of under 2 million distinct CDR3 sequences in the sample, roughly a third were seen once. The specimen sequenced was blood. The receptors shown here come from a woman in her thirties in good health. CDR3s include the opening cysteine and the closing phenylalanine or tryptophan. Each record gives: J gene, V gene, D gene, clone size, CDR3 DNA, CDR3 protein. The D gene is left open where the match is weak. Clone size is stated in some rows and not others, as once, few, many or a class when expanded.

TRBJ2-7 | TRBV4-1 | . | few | TGCGCCAGCAGCCAAGACAGTCTTGGCAGGACCTACGAGCAGTACTTC | CASSQDSLGRTYEQYF
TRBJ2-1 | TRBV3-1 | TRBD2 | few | TGTGCCAGCAGCCCAACTAGCGGGTACCGCAATGAGCAGTTCTTC | CASSPTSGYRNEQFF
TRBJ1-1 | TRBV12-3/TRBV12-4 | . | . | TGTGCCAGCAGTTTCGGCCCGTCGGGCACTGAAGCTTTCTTT | CASSFGPSGTEAFF
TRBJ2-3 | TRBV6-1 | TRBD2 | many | TGTGCCAGCAGCGAACTAGCGGGGGGGAGCACAGATACGCAGTATTTT | CASSELAGGSTDTQYF
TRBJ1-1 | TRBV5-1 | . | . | TGCGCCAGCAGCACGGACGGGCGGGCTGAAGCTTTCTTT | CASSTDGRAEAFF
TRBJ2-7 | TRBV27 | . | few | TGTGCCAGCAGTTTATCCACTTCAAGCCTAACCTACGAGCAGTACTTC | CASSLSTSSLTYEQYF
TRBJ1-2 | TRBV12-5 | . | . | TGTGCTAGTGGTTTCGAGGGGCACGGCTACACCTTC | CASGFEGHGYTF
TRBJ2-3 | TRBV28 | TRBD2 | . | TGTGCCAGCAGTTCCGCCCCCGGACTAGCCAACACAGATACGCAGTATTTT | CASSSAPGLANTDTQYF
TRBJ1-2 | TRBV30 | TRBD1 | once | TGTGCCTGGAGTGTGCCGGGACAGGGTAACTATGGCTACACCTTC | CAWSVPGQGNYGYTF
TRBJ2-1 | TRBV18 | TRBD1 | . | TGTGCCAGCTCACCCTTGACAGGGCCAATTTCCTACAATGAGCAGTTCTTC | CASSPLTGPISYNEQFF
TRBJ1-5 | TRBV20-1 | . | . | TGCAGTGCTAGGAGCACCAACAATCAGCCCCAGCATTTT | CSARSTNNQPQHF
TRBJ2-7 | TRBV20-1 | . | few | TGCAGTGCTAACGGGATAAGCTCCTACGAGCAGTACTTC | CSANGISSYEQYF
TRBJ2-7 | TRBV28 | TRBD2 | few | TGTGCCAGCAGAATTGGGACTACCCTCTCCTACGAGCAGTACTTC | CASRIGTTLSYEQYF
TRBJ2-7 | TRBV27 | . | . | TGTGCCAGCAGTCAAAATCTCCCCGGGTGGGACGAGCAGTACTTC | CASSQNLPGWDEQYF
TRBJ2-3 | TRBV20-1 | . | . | TGCAGTGTTAGACGGGCAGGGATTACAGATACGCAGTATTTT | CSVRRAGITDTQYF
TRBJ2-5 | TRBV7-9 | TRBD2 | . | TGTGCCAGCAGCTCCGAATCGGGACTAGCTCCGTGGGCCCAGTACTTC | CASSSESGLAPWAQYF
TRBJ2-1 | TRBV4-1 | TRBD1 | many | TGCGCCAGCAGCCTGGAGGGACAGGGTAGGAATGAGCAGTTCTTC | CASSLEGQGRNEQFF
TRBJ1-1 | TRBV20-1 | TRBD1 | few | TGCAGTGCTAGAGTAGGACAGGGACCAGAAGCTTTCTTT | CSARVGQGPEAFF
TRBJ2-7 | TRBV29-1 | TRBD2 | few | TGCAGCGCAGGATCCCTTTTGGGAGGGGCCTACGAGCAGTACTTC | CSAGSLLGGAYEQYF
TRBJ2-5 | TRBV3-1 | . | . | TGTGCCAGCAGCCAAGATAAGGGGAGCTTCGATAGTGAGACCCAGTACTTC | CASSQDKGSFDSETQYF
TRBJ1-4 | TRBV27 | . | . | TGTGCCAGTCGGGGGCGTCCGGGGAGTGGTGAAAAACTGTTTTTT | CASRGRPGSGEKLFF
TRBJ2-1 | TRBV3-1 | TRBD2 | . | TGTGCCAGCAGCCAAGATCAGGGACTAGCGGGAGTAGACCCGTTCTTC | CASSQDQGLAGVDPFF
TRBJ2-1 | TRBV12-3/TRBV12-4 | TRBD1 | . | TGTGCCAGCCGACAGGGGCTGAGGAATGAGCAGTTCTTC | CASRQGLRNEQFF
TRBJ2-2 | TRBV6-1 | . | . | TGTGCCAGCAGGTACAGGGATGGCGGGGAGCTGTTTTTT | CASRYRDGGELFF
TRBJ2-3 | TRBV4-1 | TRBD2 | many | TGCGCCAGCAGCCAAGATTTGTGGACTAGCGCTTCCCCCCATACGCAGTATTTT | CASSQDLWTSASPHTQYF
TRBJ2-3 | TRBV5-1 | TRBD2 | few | TGCGCCAGCAGAGAAACTAGCGGGCACTTGGGGGATACGCAGTATTTT | CASRETSGHLGDTQYF
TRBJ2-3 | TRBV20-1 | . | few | TGCAGTGCTAGAGATTGGGGACTCCAGGGAGGAGATACGCAGTATTTT | CSARDWGLQGGDTQYF
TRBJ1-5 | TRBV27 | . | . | TGTGCCAGCAGTGGCGGACCGATTAGCAATCAGCCCCAGCATTTT | CASSGGPISNQPQHF
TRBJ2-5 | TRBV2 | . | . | TGTGCCAGCAGTGACAGTGAGGAGACCCAGTACTTC | CASSDSEETQYF
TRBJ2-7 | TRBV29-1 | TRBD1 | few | TGCAGCGTGGTGCCGGGACAGGGGGCCGAGCAGTACTTC | CSVVPGQGAEQYF
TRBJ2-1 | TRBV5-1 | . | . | TGCGCCAGCACCCCGGAGGAGGGTTTTCATGAGCAGTTCTTC | CASTPEEGFHEQFF
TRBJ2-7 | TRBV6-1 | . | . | TGTGCCAGCCGGGTAGCCGGGCCTTACTACGAGCAGTACTTC | CASRVAGPYYEQYF